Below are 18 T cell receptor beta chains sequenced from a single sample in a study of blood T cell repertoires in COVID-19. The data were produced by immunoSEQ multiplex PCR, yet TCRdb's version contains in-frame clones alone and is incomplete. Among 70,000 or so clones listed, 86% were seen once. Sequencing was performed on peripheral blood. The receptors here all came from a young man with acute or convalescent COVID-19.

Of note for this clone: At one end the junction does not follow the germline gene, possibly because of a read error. Written as DNA, the CDR3 is TGTGCCAGCAGCCTAGACAGGGTCCACGAGCAGTACTTC. Amino acid sequence: CASSLDRVHEQYF. This chain links TRBV11-3 with TRBJ2-7; TRBD1 agrees at 7 bases. Per germline, CDR1 SGHNT and CDR2 YENEEA. The CDR3 sequence is 13 residues long.

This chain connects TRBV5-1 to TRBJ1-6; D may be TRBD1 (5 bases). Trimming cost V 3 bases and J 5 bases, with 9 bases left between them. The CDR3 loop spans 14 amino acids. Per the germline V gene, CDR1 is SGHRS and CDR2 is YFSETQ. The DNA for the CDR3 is TGCGCCAGCAGCTCTGGACAAGATAATTCACCCCTCCACTTT. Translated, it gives CASSSGQDNSPLHF. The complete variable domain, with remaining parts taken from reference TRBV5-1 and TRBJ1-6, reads KAGVTQTPRYLIKTRGQQVTLSCSPISGHRSVSWYQQTPGQGLQFLFEYFSETQRNKGNFPGRFSGRQFSNSRSEMNVSTLELGDSALYLCASSSGQDNSPLHFGNGTRLTVT.

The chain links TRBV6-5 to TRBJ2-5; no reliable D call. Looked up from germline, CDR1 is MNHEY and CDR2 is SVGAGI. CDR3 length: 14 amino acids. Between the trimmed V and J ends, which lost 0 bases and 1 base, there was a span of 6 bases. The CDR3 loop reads CASSYSAAQETQYF. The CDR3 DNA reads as TGTGCCAGCAGTTACTCTGCGGCCCAAGAGACCCAGTACTTC.

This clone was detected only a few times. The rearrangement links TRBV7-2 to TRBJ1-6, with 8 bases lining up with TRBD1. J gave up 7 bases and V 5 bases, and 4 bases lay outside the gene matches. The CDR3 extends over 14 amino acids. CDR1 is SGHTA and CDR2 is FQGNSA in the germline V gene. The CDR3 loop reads CASSARQGNSPLHF. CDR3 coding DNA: TGTGCCAGCAGCGCTCGACAGGGGAATTCACCCCTCCACTTT.

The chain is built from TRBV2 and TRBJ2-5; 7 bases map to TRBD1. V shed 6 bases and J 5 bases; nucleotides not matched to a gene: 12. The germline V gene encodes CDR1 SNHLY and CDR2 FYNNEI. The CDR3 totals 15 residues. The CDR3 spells CASSLDRAGQETQYF. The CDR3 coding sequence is TGTGCCAGCAGCCTAGACAGGGCAGGGCAGGAGACCCAGTACTTC. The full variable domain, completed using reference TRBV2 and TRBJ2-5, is EPEVTQTPSHQVTQMGQEVILRCVPISNHLYFYWYRQILGQKVEFLVSFYNNEISEKSEIFDDQFSVERPDGSNFTLKIRSTKLEDSAMYFCASSLDRAGQETQYFGPGTRLLVL.

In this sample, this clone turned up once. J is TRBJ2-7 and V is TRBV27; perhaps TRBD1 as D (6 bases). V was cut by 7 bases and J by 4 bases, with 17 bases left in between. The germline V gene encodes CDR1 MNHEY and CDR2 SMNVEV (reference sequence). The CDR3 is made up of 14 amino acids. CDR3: CASNPDRFPYEQYF. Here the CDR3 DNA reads TGTGCCAGCAATCCAGACAGGTTCCCTTACGAGCAGTACTTC.

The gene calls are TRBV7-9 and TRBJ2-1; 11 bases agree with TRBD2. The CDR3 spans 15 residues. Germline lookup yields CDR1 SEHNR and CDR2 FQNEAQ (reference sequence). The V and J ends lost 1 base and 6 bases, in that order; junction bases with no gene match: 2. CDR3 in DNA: TGTGCCAGCAGCTTAGTGGGGACTAGCGGCAATGAGCAGTTCTTC. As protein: CASSLVGTSGNEQFF.

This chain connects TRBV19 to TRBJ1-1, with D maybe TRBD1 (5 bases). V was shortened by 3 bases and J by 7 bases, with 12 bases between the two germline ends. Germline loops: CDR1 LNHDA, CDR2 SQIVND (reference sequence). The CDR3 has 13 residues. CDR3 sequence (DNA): TGTGCCAGTAGTATGTTCTTTGACAGTGAAGCTTTCTTT. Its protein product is CASSMFFDSEAFF.

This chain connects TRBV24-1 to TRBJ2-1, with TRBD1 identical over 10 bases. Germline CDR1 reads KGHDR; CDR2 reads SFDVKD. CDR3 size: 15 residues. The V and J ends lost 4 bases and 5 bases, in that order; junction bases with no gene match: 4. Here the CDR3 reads CATSDATGGHNEQFF. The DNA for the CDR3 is TGTGCCACCAGTGACGCGACAGGGGGCCACAATGAGCAGTTCTTC.

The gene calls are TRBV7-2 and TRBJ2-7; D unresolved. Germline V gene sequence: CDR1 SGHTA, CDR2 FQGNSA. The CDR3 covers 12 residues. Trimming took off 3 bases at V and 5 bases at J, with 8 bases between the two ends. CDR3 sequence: CASSFDMNEQYF. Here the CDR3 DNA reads TGTGCCAGCAGCTTTGACATGAACGAGCAGTACTTC.

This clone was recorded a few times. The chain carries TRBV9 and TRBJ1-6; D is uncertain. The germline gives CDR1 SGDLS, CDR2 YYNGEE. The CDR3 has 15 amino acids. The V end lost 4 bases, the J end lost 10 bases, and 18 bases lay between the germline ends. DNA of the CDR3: TGTGCCAGCAGCCGAGGATCCGGAATTGGGTCACCCCTCCACTTT. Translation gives CASSRGSGIGSPLHF.

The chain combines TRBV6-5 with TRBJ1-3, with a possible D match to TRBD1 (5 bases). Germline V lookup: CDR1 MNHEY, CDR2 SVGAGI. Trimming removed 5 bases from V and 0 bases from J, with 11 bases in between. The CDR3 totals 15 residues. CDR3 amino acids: CASSRGFYSGNTIYF. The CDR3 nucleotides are TGTGCCAGCAGTAGGGGCTTCTACTCTGGAAACACCATATATTTT.

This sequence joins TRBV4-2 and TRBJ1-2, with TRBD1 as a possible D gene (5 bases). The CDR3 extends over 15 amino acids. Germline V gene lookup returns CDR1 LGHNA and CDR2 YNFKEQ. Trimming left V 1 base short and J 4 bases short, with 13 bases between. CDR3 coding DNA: TGTGCCAGCAGCCAAGGCGAGATAAGGGGCTATGGCTACACCTTC. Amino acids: CASSQGEIRGYGYTF.

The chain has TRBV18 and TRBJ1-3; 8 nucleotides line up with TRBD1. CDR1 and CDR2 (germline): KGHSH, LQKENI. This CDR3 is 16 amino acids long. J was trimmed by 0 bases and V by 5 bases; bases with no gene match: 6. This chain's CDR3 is CASSLNDRGSGNTIYF. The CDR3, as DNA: TGTGCCAGCTCATTAAACGACAGGGGCTCTGGAAACACCATATATTTT.

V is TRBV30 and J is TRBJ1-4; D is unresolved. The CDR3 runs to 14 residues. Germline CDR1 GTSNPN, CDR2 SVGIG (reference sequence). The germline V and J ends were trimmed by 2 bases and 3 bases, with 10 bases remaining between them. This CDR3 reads CAWSKGSPNEKLFF. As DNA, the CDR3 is TGTGCCTGGAGTAAAGGGAGTCCTAATGAAAAACTGTTTTTT.

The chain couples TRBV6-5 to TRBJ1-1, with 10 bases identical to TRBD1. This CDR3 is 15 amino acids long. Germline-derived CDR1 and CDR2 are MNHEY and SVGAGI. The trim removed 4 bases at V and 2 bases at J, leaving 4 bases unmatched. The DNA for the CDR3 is TGTGCCAGCAGTTCCCGGGACAGGGGTAACACTGAAGCTTTCTTT. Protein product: CASSSRDRGNTEAFF.

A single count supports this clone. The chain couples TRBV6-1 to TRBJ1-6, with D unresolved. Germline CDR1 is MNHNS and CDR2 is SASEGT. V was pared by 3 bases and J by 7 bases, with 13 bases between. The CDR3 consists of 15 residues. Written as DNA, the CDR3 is TGTGCCAGCAGTGACCCAACAGTACGAAATTCACCCCTCCACTTT. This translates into CASSDPTVRNSPLHF.

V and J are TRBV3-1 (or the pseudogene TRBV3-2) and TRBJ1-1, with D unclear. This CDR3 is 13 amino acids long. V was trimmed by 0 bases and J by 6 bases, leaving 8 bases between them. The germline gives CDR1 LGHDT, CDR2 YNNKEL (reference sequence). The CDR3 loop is CASSQDWAAEAFF. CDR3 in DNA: TGTGCCAGCAGCCAAGATTGGGCAGCTGAAGCTTTCTTT.